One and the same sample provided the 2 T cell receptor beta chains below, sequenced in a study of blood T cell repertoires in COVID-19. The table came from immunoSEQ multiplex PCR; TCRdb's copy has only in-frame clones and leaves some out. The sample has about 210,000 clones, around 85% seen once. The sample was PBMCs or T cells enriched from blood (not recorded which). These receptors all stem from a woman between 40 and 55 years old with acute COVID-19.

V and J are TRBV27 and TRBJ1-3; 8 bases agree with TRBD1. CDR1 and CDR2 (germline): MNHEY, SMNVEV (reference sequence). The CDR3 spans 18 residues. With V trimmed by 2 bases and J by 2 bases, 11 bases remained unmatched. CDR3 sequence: CASSLEGPRGLTGNTIYF. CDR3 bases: TGTGCCAGCAGTTTAGAAGGCCCCAGGGGGCTGACTGGAAACACCATATATTTT.

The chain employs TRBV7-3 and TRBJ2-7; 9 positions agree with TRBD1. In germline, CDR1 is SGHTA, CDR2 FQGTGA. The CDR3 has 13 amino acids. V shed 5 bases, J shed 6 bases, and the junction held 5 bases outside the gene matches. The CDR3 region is CASSEQGAGEQYF. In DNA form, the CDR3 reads TGTGCCAGCAGCGAACAGGGGGCCGGCGAGCAGTACTTC.